The T cell receptor beta chain under discussion was sequenced for a study of blood T cell repertoires in COVID-19. Those who participated ranged in age from roughly 18 to 90 years and resided in under 25 US areas. Cohorts were determined from participant-reported clinical history. It was within 2 weeks before study entry that exposed participants met a COVID-19 case. Profiling relied on immunoSEQ multiplex PCR, and the TCRdb table lists in-frame clones only, not all of them. The sample holds 210,000 or so clones, around nine tenths seen once. V was pared by 6 bases and J by 8 bases, with 17 bases between. The CDR3 runs to 14 residues. Per the germline V gene, CDR1 is MNHEY and CDR2 is SVGAGI.

What was sequenced was PBMCs or T cells enriched from blood (not recorded which). V is TRBV6-5 and J is TRBJ2-1, with a tentative D call TRBD1 (5 bases). The source of this sequence is a woman in her thirties who had been exposed to COVID-19. CDR3 amino acids: CASRRSRVRDEQFF. The CDR3, as DNA: TGTGCCAGCAGAAGGAGCAGGGTTCGCGATGAGCAGTTCTTC.